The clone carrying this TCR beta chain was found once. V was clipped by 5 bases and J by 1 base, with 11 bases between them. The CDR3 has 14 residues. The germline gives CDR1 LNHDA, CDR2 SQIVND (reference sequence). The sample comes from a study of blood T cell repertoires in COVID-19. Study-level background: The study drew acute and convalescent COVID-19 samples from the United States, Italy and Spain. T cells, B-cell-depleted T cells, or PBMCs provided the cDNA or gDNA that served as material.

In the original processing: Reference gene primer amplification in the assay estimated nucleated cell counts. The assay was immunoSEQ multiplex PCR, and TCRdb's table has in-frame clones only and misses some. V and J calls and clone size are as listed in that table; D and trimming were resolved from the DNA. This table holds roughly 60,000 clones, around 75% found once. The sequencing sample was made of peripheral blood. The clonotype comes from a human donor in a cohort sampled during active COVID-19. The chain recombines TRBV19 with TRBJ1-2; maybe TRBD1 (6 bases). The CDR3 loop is CASSSGTINYGYTF. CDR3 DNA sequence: TGTGCCAGTAGTTCCGGGACAATTAACTATGGCTACACCTTC.